What follows are 17 T cell receptor beta chains derived from one specimen sequenced in a study of cytomegalovirus exposure and HLA in healthy donors (dated by TCRdb to 2016 to 2017). Library construction relied on the immunoSEQ multiplex PCR assay. Sourced from immuneACCESS, this table was stored by TCRdb with only in-frame sequences that have V and J called. A share of the clones is absent; for the studies checked, an unresolved V gene accounts for under half, and the remainder has no known explanation. The sample has more than 150,000 clones on record, about 88% of them singletons. The ten biggest clones cover around 3% of the sample. Sequences were obtained from PBMCs. The receptors stem from a man aged 18 to 29 in good health and CMV-seronegative.

The V and J genes are TRBV29-1 and TRBJ2-1, with TRBD2 identical over 8 bases. Unmatched junction bases numbered 9, after V lost 1 base and J lost 4 bases. Germline CDR1 reads SQVTM; CDR2 reads ANQGSEA. This CDR3 comprises 16 residues. The CDR3 region has the DNA TGCAGCGTTGAAGGGGGGCAGCGGGAGTATTACAATGAGCAGTTCTTC. It specifies CSVEGGQREYYNEQFF.

The CDR3 coding sequence is TGTGCCACCGGGGCGGGGGGACGGTCCTACGAGCAGTACGTC. This codes for CATGAGGRSYEQYV. This rearrangement joins TRBV28 to TRBJ2-7, with 8 bases matching TRBD2. Looked up from germline, CDR1 is MDHEN and CDR2 is SYDVKM. V gave up 10 bases and J gave up 1 base; unmatched junction bases: 9. This CDR3 is built from 14 residues.

The chain uses TRBV6-5 and TRBJ2-5, with TRBD2 identical over 9 bases. This CDR3 has 15 residues. Germline V gene lookup returns CDR1 MNHEY and CDR2 SVGAGI. Trimming cost V 8 bases and J 4 bases; bases outside gene matches: 11. CDR3 in DNA: TGTGCCAGCTACCGGGGCGCGGGGGGGGGAGAGACCCAGTACTTC. Encoded protein: CASYRGAGGGETQYF.

This rearrangement joins TRBV5-1 to TRBJ1-2, with a possible D match to TRBD1 (6 bases). The CDR3 contains 15 residues. Trimming pared 0 bases from V and 3 bases from J, leaving 12 bases between. Looked up from germline, CDR1 is SGHRS and CDR2 is YFSETQ. CDR3 DNA sequence: TGCGCCAGCAGCTTGGCAAAAACAGGGTACTATGGCTACACCTTC. This codes for CASSLAKTGYYGYTF.

The chain is built from TRBV2 and TRBJ2-1, with a possible D match to TRBD2 (6 bases). Germline loops: CDR1 SNHLY, CDR2 FYNNEI. Trimming took 5 bases from V and 6 from J, leaving 17 bases between them. The CDR3 length is 15 residues. The CDR3 region is CASSLPLAQVNEQFF. The CDR3 DNA sequence: TGTGCCAGCAGTCTCCCCCTAGCGCAGGTCAATGAGCAGTTCTTC.

The chain couples TRBV10-1 to TRBJ2-7; 8 nucleotides align to TRBD1. The germline V gene encodes CDR1 WNHNN and CDR2 SYGVQD (reference sequence). The CDR3 has 16 amino acids. J gave up 3 bases and V 0 bases, and 7 bases lay outside the gene matches. The CDR3, as DNA: TGCGCCAGCAGTGAGTCGATTGGACAGGGCTTCTACGAGCAGTACTTC. Translation: CASSESIGQGFYEQYF.

The chain is built from TRBV7-8 and TRBJ1-1, with 8 bases identical to TRBD1. Germline CDR1 and CDR2: SGHVS and FQNEAQ. The V gene end was trimmed by 5 bases and the J gene end by 6 bases; junction bases not matched to a gene: 8. The CDR3 totals 14 residues. This CDR3 reads CASSLDRDGAEAFF. The CDR3 DNA follows: TGTGCCAGCAGCCTGGACAGGGATGGCGCTGAAGCTTTCTTT.

This chain uses TRBV28 with TRBJ2-1; D perhaps matches TRBD2 (5 bases). Germline CDR1 is MDHEN and CDR2 is SYDVKM. Deletions cut 4 bases from V and 5 bases from J, with 12 bases between. This CDR3 spans 14 amino acids. This chain's CDR3 is CASSYTGIHNEQFF. CDR3 nucleotide sequence: TGTGCCAGCAGTTACACGGGGATACACAATGAGCAGTTCTTC.

The chain employs TRBV27 and TRBJ2-3, with 9 bases lining up with TRBD1. The V and J ends lost 5 bases and 2 bases, in that order; junction bases with no gene match: 5. CDR1 is MNHEY, CDR2 SMNVEV, per germline (reference sequence). CDR3 size: 15 residues. CDR3 sequence reads: CASSLRDRVTDTQYF. The CDR3 DNA is TGTGCCAGCAGTCTCCGGGACAGGGTCACAGATACGCAGTATTTT.

The chain couples TRBV27 to TRBJ1-5, with 9 positions matching TRBD1. The germline gives CDR1 MNHEY, CDR2 SMNVEV (reference sequence). Unmatched junction bases numbered 0, after V lost 2 bases and J lost 1 base. CDR3 length equals 15 residues. In DNA form, the CDR3 reads TGTGCCAGCAGTTTAGGACAGGGGAGCAATCAGCCCCAGCATTTT. It is translated as CASSLGQGSNQPQHF.

The chain couples TRBV18 to TRBJ1-5; no clear D gene. From germline, CDR1 is KGHSH and CDR2 LQKENI. Trimming pared 2 bases from V and 0 bases from J, leaving 11 bases between. The CDR3 runs 16 residues. CDR3: CASSPVPRYSNQPQHF. The CDR3 DNA is TGTGCCAGCTCACCAGTCCCCCGGTATAGCAATCAGCCCCAGCATTTT.

The V gene is TRBV4-3, the J gene TRBJ1-2; D not certain. V was trimmed by 0 bases and J by 8 bases, leaving 19 bases between them. The CDR3 is 16 amino acids. The germline CDR1 and CDR2 sequences are LGHNA and YSLEER. In nucleotides, the CDR3 is TGCGCCAGCAGCCAAGACGGTCGGGCGGGTGGTGGGGGCTACACCTTC. It encodes CASSQDGRAGGGGYTF.

The chain is built from TRBV10-3 and TRBJ2-2; a possible D gene is TRBD2 (5 bases). The CDR3 is 15 residues long. From germline, CDR1 is ENHRY and CDR2 SYGVKD. The V end lost 2 bases, the J end lost 5 bases, and 12 bases lay between the germline ends. The CDR3 here is CAISEHPAGTGELFF. The CDR3 DNA sequence: TGTGCCATCAGTGAGCACCCCGCGGGTACCGGGGAGCTGTTTTTT.

This chain connects TRBV2 to TRBJ2-1; TRBD2 agrees at 8 bases. This CDR3 is 15 amino acids long. The trim removed 0 bases at V and 6 bases at J, leaving 4 bases unmatched. The germline V gene encodes CDR1 SNHLY and CDR2 FYNNEI. This CDR3 reads CASSEAGTRGNEQFF. The DNA for the CDR3 is TGTGCCAGCAGTGAAGCCGGGACTAGAGGCAATGAGCAGTTCTTC.

The V gene is TRBV14, the J gene TRBJ2-7; either TRBD1 or TRBD2 may fit D (5 bases each). CDR1 is SGHDN, CDR2 FVKESK, per germline. V was cut by 0 bases and J by 7 bases, with 10 bases left in between. This CDR3 is built from 13 residues. In DNA form, the CDR3 reads TGTGCCAGCAGCCAAGACGGGACGGGAGAGCAGTACGTC. Protein product: CASSQDGTGEQYV.

The J gene is TRBJ2-7, the V gene TRBV14; TRBD2 matches at 9 bases. Trimming took 4 bases from V and 5 from J; bases not matched to a gene: 18. Germline CDR1 and CDR2: SGHDN and FVKESK. This CDR3 is built from 18 residues. The CDR3 sequence is CASSPRTGRVAGVNEQYF. CDR3 nucleotide sequence: TGTGCCAGCAGCCCCCGGACTGGGCGGGTAGCGGGAGTGAACGAGCAGTACTTC.

V is TRBV6-5 and J is TRBJ2-3; no definite D call. Germline V lookup: CDR1 MNHEY, CDR2 SVGAGI. V lost 0 bases, J lost 5 bases, and 15 bases lay in between. This CDR3 has 16 residues. The CDR3 protein is CASSYSRFRMLDTQYF. The CDR3 coding sequence is TGTGCCAGCAGTTACTCCAGGTTTCGAATGTTAGATACGCAGTATTTT.